The 27 T cell receptor beta chains presented below share a single source sample, sequenced in a study of T cell repertoires in cytomegalovirus infection. A single record per CDR3 protein comes from TCRdb applying MiXCR to the reads. This sample has approximately 200,000 distinct CDR3 sequences; under 25% occur once, and the top ten carry around a sixth. The sample consisted of CD8+ T cells from PBMCs. These receptors originate from a human donor in good health (CMV status not recorded). Some clones in this sample may be carry-over from other donors' samples.

This clonotype was counted a few times. This rearrangement joins TRBV4-1 to TRBJ2-3; 9 bases align to TRBD2. J was trimmed by 2 bases and V by 4 bases; bases with no gene match: 4. Per germline, CDR1 MGHRA and CDR2 YSYEKL. The CDR3 covers 15 residues. As DNA, the CDR3 is TGCGCCAGCAGCCTTAGCGGGGGCAACACAGATACGCAGTATTTT. Translation gives CASSLSGGNTDTQYF.

This clonotype was detected a few times. The chain combines TRBV20-1 with TRBJ2-1; unclear D gene. The CDR3 covers 15 residues. V was trimmed by 6 bases and J by 0 bases, leaving 15 bases between them. Germline CDR1 is DFQATT and CDR2 is SNEGSKA (reference sequence). DNA of the CDR3: TGCAGTGCCCCCTACTTAGATAACTCCTACAATGAGCAGTTCTTC. This sequence encodes CSAPYLDNSYNEQFF.

V is TRBV7-2 and J is TRBJ2-7; D uncertain. V was shortened by 4 bases and J by 6 bases, with 10 bases between the two germline ends. The CDR3 runs 12 residues. The germline V gene has CDR1 SGHTA and CDR2 FQGNSA. CDR3: CASSSRPTEQYF. The CDR3 region has the DNA TGTGCCAGCAGCTCCAGACCTACCGAGCAGTACTTC.

There are a few counts of this clonotype. The rearrangement uses TRBV15 and TRBJ2-7; 10 bases match TRBD2. Germline V gene lookup returns CDR1 LNHNV and CDR2 YYDKDF (reference sequence). The trim removed 8 bases at V and 3 bases at J, leaving 1 base unmatched. The CDR3 has 12 amino acids. As DNA, the CDR3 is TGTGCCACCTCTAGCGGGGGCTACGAGCAGTACTTC. It encodes CATSSGGYEQYF.

The rearrangement uses TRBV7-8 and TRBJ2-2; maybe TRBD2 (5 bases). Per the germline V gene, CDR1 is SGHVS and CDR2 is FQNEAQ. The CDR3 has 15 amino acids. V gave up 6 bases and J gave up 7 bases, with 18 bases separating them. CDR3 nucleotides: TGTGCCAGCAGACGTACTAGTTTCGGGTTCGGGGAGCTGTTTTTT. It specifies CASRRTSFGFGELFF.

This clonotype was counted a few times. A read error may explain this, as a much larger clone is one base away. The chain employs TRBV7-9 and TRBJ2-5; D not resolved. Germline values: CDR1 SEHNR, CDR2 FQNEAQ (reference sequence). V was pared by 5 bases and J by 0 bases, with 4 bases between. This CDR3 comprises 12 residues. In DNA form, the CDR3 reads TGTGCCAGCAGCACGTACCAAGAGACCCAGTACTTC. It yields the protein CASSTYQETQYF.

The J gene is TRBJ2-5, the V gene TRBV6-2 or TRBV6-3, with D hard to call. The germline CDR1 and CDR2 sequences are MNHEY and SVGEGT. This CDR3 region has 13 residues. Trimming shortened V by 1 base and J by 5 bases, and 8 bases separated the two germline ends. In nucleotides, the CDR3 is TGTGCCAGCAGTTACTACGCCCCGGAGACCCAGTACTTC. It yields the protein CASSYYAPETQYF.

At least ten counts were recorded for this clonotype. The V gene is TRBV7-8, the J gene TRBJ2-1; D might be TRBD2 (5 bases). Germline CDR1 SGHVS, CDR2 FQNEAQ. V was pared by 1 base and J by 2 bases, with 9 bases between. The CDR3 is made up of 15 amino acids. The CDR3 region is CASSLVRVPYNEQFF. The CDR3 DNA reads as TGTGCCAGCAGCTTAGTGAGGGTTCCCTACAATGAGCAGTTCTTC.

In this sample, this clonotype turned up a few times. One end of the junction fails to match germline, which may point to a read error. The V and J genes are TRBV6-2 or TRBV6-3 and TRBJ2-2, with TRBD1 matching 8 bases. The CDR3 consists of 17 residues. Germline loops: CDR1 MNHEY, CDR2 SVGEGT. The CDR3 nucleotides are TGTGCCAGCAGTCACTCTACCGGGACAGGGAACACCGGGGAGCTGTTTTTT. This codes for CASSHSTGTGNTGELFF.

In the case of this clonotype: Its ends do not fully match the called genes, so a read error is possible. This chain connects TRBV5-6 to TRBJ2-7, with D possibly matching TRBD2 (6 bases). The germline gives CDR1 SGHDT, CDR2 YYEEEE. CDR3 length: 13 residues. The DNA for the CDR3 is TGTGTCAGCAGCTGGAGGGGAAGCTACGAGCAGTACTTC. Its protein product is CVSSWRGSYEQYF.

J is TRBJ2-7 and V is TRBV29-1, with D tentatively TRBD1 or TRBD2 (6 bases each). The CDR3 spans 13 residues. Germline V CDR1 and CDR2: SQVTM, ANQGSEA. The V gene lost 5 bases and the J gene lost 0 bases, with 11 bases spanning the gap. CDR3 in amino acids: CSVSGGLSYEQYF. The DNA of the CDR3 is TGCAGCGTTAGTGGGGGGCTCTCCTACGAGCAGTACTTC.

V gene TRBV28 combines with J gene TRBJ1-2, with 7 bases aligning to TRBD1. V dropped 3 bases and J dropped 5; count of bases not matched to a gene: 6. The CDR3 totals 14 residues. Germline lookup yields CDR1 MDHEN and CDR2 SYDVKM. CDR3 protein: CASSLRGLVYGYTF. Written as DNA, the CDR3 is TGTGCCAGCAGTTTGAGGGGGCTGGTTTATGGCTACACCTTC.

In its sample, this clonotype was seen many times. The CDR3: CASSLTGSGANVLTF. For the CDR3, the DNA is TGTGCCAGCAGCTTGACAGGGTCAGGGGCCAACGTCCTGACTTTC. V gene TRBV7-2 combines with J gene TRBJ2-6, with 7 nucleotides matching TRBD1. Germline V gene lookup returns CDR1 SGHTA and CDR2 FQGNSA. J gave up 4 bases and V 3 bases, and 3 bases lay outside the gene matches. This CDR3 has 15 residues.

This clonotype has a count of ten or more. V is TRBV12-3 or TRBV12-4 and J is TRBJ1-2, with 7 bases fitting TRBD1. The CDR3 covers 15 residues. The junction had 10 bases not matched to a gene; V was cut back by 6 bases and J by 3 bases. DNA for the CDR3: TGTGCCAGCAGCTCCCCCGACAGGGTCGACTATGGCTACACCTTC. This encodes CASSSPDRVDYGYTF.

This clonotype appeared a few times. The chain combines TRBV11-2 with TRBJ2-7; D unclear. V dropped 8 bases and J dropped 3 bases, with 8 bases sitting between them. Germline CDR1 and CDR2: SGHAT and FQNNGV. The CDR3 sequence is 11 residues long. CDR3 sequence reads: CASGPFYEQYF. CDR3 sequence (DNA): TGTGCCAGCGGCCCTTTCTACGAGCAGTACTTC.

This clonotype was detected only a few times. The V call is TRBV25-1, the J call TRBJ2-3; D is possibly TRBD1 or TRBD2 (5 bases each). There are 14 residues in the CDR3. Trimming stripped 8 bases from V and 3 bases from J, with 15 bases between. Germline V gene sequence: CDR1 MGHDK, CDR2 SYGVNS. The CDR3 nucleotides read TGTGCCAGCCGAGTCTCCGGGACGACAGATACGCAGTATTTT. Translated, it gives CASRVSGTTDTQYF.

The chain couples TRBV6-6 to TRBJ2-7, with 7 bases fitting TRBD1. With 6 bases clipped from V and 3 bases from J, the junction kept 8 bases outside the gene matches. This CDR3 contains 14 residues. CDR1 and CDR2 (germline): MNHNY, SVGAGI (reference sequence). In DNA form, the CDR3 reads TGTGCCAGCAGCGCCTATGGGACAGTCTACGAGCAGTACTTC. The encoded protein is CASSAYGTVYEQYF.

This clonotype came up a few times. This rearrangement joins TRBV19 to TRBJ2-7; 8 positions agree with TRBD1. V was pared by 10 bases and J by 5 bases, with 4 bases of the junction left unmatched. Germline assignment: CDR1 LNHDA and CDR2 SQIVND (reference sequence). This CDR3 spans 11 amino acids. CDR3 in DNA: TGTGCCACCGAGGACAGGGACGAGCAGTACTTC. Encoded protein: CATEDRDEQYF. Combining the CDR3 with reference TRBV19 and TRBJ2-7 gives the whole variable domain DGGITQSPKYLFRKEGQNVTLSCEQNLNHDAMYWYRQDPGQGLRLIYYSQIVNDFQKGDIAEGYSVSREKKESFPLTVTSAQKNPTAFYLCATEDRDEQYFGPGTRLTVT.

There are many counts of this clonotype. The chain links TRBV7-2 to TRBJ1-2, with D perhaps matching TRBD1 (5 bases). The CDR3 consists of 14 residues. Germline assignment: CDR1 SGHTA and CDR2 FQGNSA. V lost 6 bases, J lost 7 bases, and 18 bases lay in between. The DNA of the CDR3 is TGTGCCAGCAGGGGCCCAGGCGGGGCTGGTGGCTACACCTTC. It is translated as CASRGPGGAGGYTF.

This clonotype was seen a few times. The rearrangement uses TRBV7-6 and TRBJ1-1; D possibly corresponds to TRBD1 (5 bases). The germline CDR1 and CDR2 sequences are SGHVS and FNYEAQ. The CDR3 has 14 amino acids. Trimming pared 5 bases from V and 1 base from J, leaving 11 bases between. This chain's CDR3 is CASSLAGANTEAFF. Here the CDR3 DNA reads TGTGCCAGCAGCCTCGCCGGGGCGAACACTGAAGCTTTCTTT.

This chain joins TRBV29-1 and TRBJ1-1, with TRBD1 as a possible D gene (6 bases). V was pared by 5 bases and J by 3 bases, with 16 bases between. The CDR3 covers 14 residues. From germline, CDR1 is SQVTM and CDR2 ANQGSEA. The CDR3 nucleotides are TGCAGCGTTCTCTCTACAGGGCCGGACACTGAAGCTTTCTTT. Residues: CSVLSTGPDTEAFF.

This chain's CDR3 is CASTRAGSGANVLTF. The CDR3 DNA sequence: TGTGCCAGCACCAGGGCCGGCTCTGGGGCCAACGTCCTGACTTTC. V gene TRBV27 combines with J gene TRBJ2-6, with TRBD1 as a possible D gene (5 bases). CDR3 size: 15 residues. The V end was cut by 7 bases, the J end by 0 bases, with 10 bases between. Germline CDR1 and CDR2: MNHEY and SMNVEV (reference sequence).

The chain combines TRBV7-2 with TRBJ2-1; no reliable D call. In germline, CDR1 is SGHTA, CDR2 FQGNSA. V gave up 1 base and J gave up 15 bases, with 25 bases separating them. This CDR3 is 16 amino acids long. The CDR3 nucleotides read TGTGCCAGCAGCTTAGTAGGGTCGGATTCATTGAGTTCGGGGTTCTTC. Translating gives CASSLVGSDSLSSGFF.

This clonotype was detected ten times or more. The chain is built from TRBV7-9 and TRBJ1-5; 12 positions agree with TRBD1. Germline values: CDR1 SEHNR, CDR2 FQNEAQ (reference sequence). After removal of 5 bases from V and 6 bases from J, the junction contained 5 bases not matched to a gene. The CDR3 covers 15 residues. CDR3 amino acids: CASSPRDRGPQPQHF. The CDR3 DNA is TGTGCCAGCAGCCCGAGGGACAGGGGGCCTCAGCCCCAGCATTTT.

The chain links TRBV7-9 to TRBJ1-4; D is ambiguous. This CDR3 spans 12 amino acids. In germline, CDR1 is SEHNR, CDR2 FQNEAQ (reference sequence). With 3 bases removed from V and 12 bases from J, the gap between germline ends came to 11 bases. The CDR3 reads CASSLGGKELFF. The CDR3 nucleotides are TGTGCCAGCAGCTTGGGAGGGAAAGAACTGTTTTTT.

This clonotype was seen a handful of times. This chain joins TRBV27 and TRBJ1-4, with 7 bases lining up with TRBD1. Germline V gene lookup returns CDR1 MNHEY and CDR2 SMNVEV (reference sequence). The CDR3 is 15 residues long. V lost 5 bases to trimming and J lost 3 bases; unmatched junction nucleotides: 6. This CDR3 is CASSATGEANEKLFF. CDR3 DNA sequence: TGTGCCAGCAGTGCCACAGGGGAGGCTAATGAAAAACTGTTTTTT.

This chain uses TRBV12-3 or TRBV12-4 with TRBJ2-5, with a possible D match to TRBD1 (6 bases). V gave up 2 bases and J gave up 1 base, with 11 bases separating them. The CDR3 runs to 15 residues. The CDR3 reads CASSLSRGGQETQYF. The CDR3 DNA reads TGTGCCAGCAGTTTAAGCAGGGGCGGCCAAGAGACCCAGTACTTC.